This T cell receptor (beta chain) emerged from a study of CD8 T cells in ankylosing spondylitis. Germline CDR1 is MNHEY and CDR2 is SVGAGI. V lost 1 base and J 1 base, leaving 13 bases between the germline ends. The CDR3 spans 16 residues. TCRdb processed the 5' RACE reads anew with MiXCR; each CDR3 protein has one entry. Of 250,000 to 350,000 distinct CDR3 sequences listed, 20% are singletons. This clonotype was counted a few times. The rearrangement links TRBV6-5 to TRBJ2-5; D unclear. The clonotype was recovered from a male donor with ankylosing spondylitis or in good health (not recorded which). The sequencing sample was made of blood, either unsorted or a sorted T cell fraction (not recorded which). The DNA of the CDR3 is TGTGCCAGCAGTTACTTCGGCAGTAGTTCCCAAGAGACCCAGTACTTC. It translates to CASSYFGSSSQETQYF.